Below are 22 T cell receptor beta chains sequenced from a single sample in a study of blood T cell repertoires in COVID-19 (dated by TCRdb to 2020 to 2022). Preparation of the library involved the immunoSEQ multiplex PCR assay. The table comes from immuneACCESS by way of TCRdb, which keeps in-frame sequences with V and J called. Part of the clones is missing from these tables; in studies checked, under half for an unresolved V gene and the rest for unknown reasons. This sample gives under 350,000 clones in total; around 87% of them show up just once. The ten largest make up 1.3% of the sample. Sequenced material: peripheral blood. The source is a man between 65 and 79 years old with acute or convalescent COVID-19.

V and J are TRBV19 and TRBJ1-1; the match to TRBD1 covers 7 bases. The CDR3 extends over 19 amino acids. The junction had 18 bases not matched to a gene; V was cut back by 0 bases and J by 5 bases. The germline gives CDR1 LNHDA, CDR2 SQIVND (reference sequence). The DNA of the CDR3 is TGTGCCAGTAGTATAGATCGTTCATTAGACAGGGCGTTTGTGACTGAAGCTTTCTTT. Encoded protein: CASSIDRSLDRAFVTEAFF.

This chain joins TRBV7-2 and TRBJ2-3, with D perhaps TRBD1 (8 bases). V was trimmed by 8 bases and J by 4 bases, leaving 22 bases between them. Germline V gene data show CDR1 as SGHTA and CDR2 as FQGNSA. The CDR3 sequence is 16 residues long. The DNA of the CDR3 is TGTGCCAGCGCACTCGCAGGGGGCACTAGCGCAGATACGCAGTATTTT. As protein: CASALAGGTSADTQYF.

V is TRBV19 and J is TRBJ1-3, with a weak D call TRBD1 (5 bases). The CDR3 is made up of 15 amino acids. Looked up from germline, CDR1 is LNHDA and CDR2 is SQIVND (reference sequence). V shed 3 bases and J shed 5 bases, with 14 bases lying between them. CDR3 region: CASSINWGIRNTIYF. CDR3 nucleotides: TGTGCCAGTAGTATTAATTGGGGCATCAGAAACACCATATATTTT.

The rearrangement links TRBV11-2 to TRBJ2-1; 7 bases are a match to TRBD1. This CDR3 contains 13 residues. CDR1 and CDR2 (germline): SGHAT, FQNNGV. V lost 1 base, J lost 9 bases, and 3 bases stayed unmatched. CDR3 region: CASSLGRQGEQFF. For the CDR3, the DNA is TGTGCCAGCAGCTTAGGTCGACAGGGTGAGCAGTTCTTC.

This clone occurred a few times. This sequence joins TRBV7-2 and TRBJ1-3; possible D gene TRBD1, 6 bases. This CDR3 comprises 18 residues. V was clipped by 5 bases and J by 1 base, with 21 bases between them. Looked up from germline, CDR1 is SGHTA and CDR2 is FQGNSA. The CDR3 loop reads CASSRTPILGGSGNTIYF. For the CDR3, the DNA is TGTGCCAGCAGCCGCACACCCATACTAGGGGGTTCTGGAAACACCATATATTTT.

The rearrangement joins TRBV10-3 to TRBJ2-7, with TRBD1 as a possible D gene (6 bases). Germline V gene lookup returns CDR1 ENHRY and CDR2 SYGVKD. The CDR3 runs 15 residues. V lost 5 bases and J lost 5, with 19 bases in between. The CDR3 is CAISIQGTVFHEQYF. The CDR3 DNA follows: TGTGCCATCAGTATACAGGGTACTGTTTTCCACGAGCAGTACTTC.

This clone is a singleton in its sample. The rearrangement uses TRBV29-1 and TRBJ1-1; D remains ambiguous. In germline, CDR1 is SQVTM, CDR2 ANQGSEA. The length of the CDR3 is 13 residues. Trimming removed 7 bases from V and 0 bases from J, with 12 bases in between. The CDR3 DNA sequence: TGCAGCGGGAGGGAGGATATGAACACTGAAGCTTTCTTT. Its translation is CSGREDMNTEAFF.

The chain employs TRBV7-8 and TRBJ1-1; D is uncertain. The V gene's germline CDR1 is SGHVS and CDR2 FQNEAQ. The V end was cut by 5 bases, the J end by 1 base, with 11 bases between. The CDR3 spans 14 residues. CDR3 sequence: CASSPRHTNTEAFF. CDR3 bases: TGTGCCAGCAGCCCAAGACATACGAACACTGAAGCTTTCTTT.

The chain links TRBV5-1 to TRBJ2-5, with TRBD2 matching over 13 bases. This CDR3 has 17 amino acids. Per germline, CDR1 SGHRS and CDR2 YFSETQ. J gave up 5 bases and V 4 bases, and 11 bases lay outside the gene matches. CDR3: CASSRGGTSGDGETQYF. The CDR3 DNA is TGCGCCAGCAGCAGAGGGGGGACTAGCGGGGATGGGGAGACCCAGTACTTC.

The V call is TRBV20-1, the J call TRBJ1-4; tentatively, D is TRBD1 (6 bases). The germline V and J ends were trimmed by 5 bases and 8 bases, with 9 bases remaining between them. Germline CDR1 and CDR2: DFQATT and SNEGSKA (reference sequence). The CDR3 length is 11 residues. This CDR3 reads CSAPGQEKLFF. Here the CDR3 DNA reads TGCAGTGCTCCAGGACAGGAAAAACTGTTTTTT.

The chain is built from TRBV7-3 and TRBJ2-1, with 16 bases lining up with TRBD2. Per the germline V gene, CDR1 is SGHTA and CDR2 is FQGTGA. With 5 bases clipped from V and 7 bases from J, the junction kept 11 bases outside the gene matches. The CDR3 is made up of 18 amino acids. The CDR3 reads CASSTIPGLAGGMNEQFF. The DNA of the CDR3 is TGTGCCAGCAGCACCATCCCGGGACTAGCGGGGGGGATGAATGAGCAGTTCTTC.

The chain is built from TRBV4-2 and TRBJ2-3; a possible D gene is TRBD1 (5 bases). CDR1 LGHNA and CDR2 YNFKEQ come from the germline V gene. V lost 0 bases and J 3 bases, leaving 10 bases between the germline ends. The CDR3 consists of 15 residues. The CDR3 protein is CASSQDIGATDTQYF. CDR3 DNA sequence: TGTGCCAGCAGCCAAGATATAGGGGCTACAGATACGCAGTATTTT.

The chain has TRBV4-3 and TRBJ1-2; 9 bases fit TRBD1. The CDR3 totals 14 residues. The germline gives CDR1 LGHNA, CDR2 YSLEER. The ends lost 3 bases at V and 6 bases at J; junction bases unmatched: 5. CDR3 in DNA: TGCGCCAGCAGCCAGGGCCGGGACAGGGATGGCTACACCTTC. It codes for CASSQGRDRDGYTF.

The chain joins TRBV19 to TRBJ2-7; D might be TRBD1 (6 bases). V dropped 3 bases and J dropped 2 bases, with 8 bases sitting between them. Germline values: CDR1 LNHDA, CDR2 SQIVND (reference sequence). This CDR3 spans 13 amino acids. CDR3 residues: CASSIRDTYEQYF. CDR3 bases: TGTGCCAGTAGTATCCGGGACACCTACGAGCAGTACTTC.

This rearrangement joins TRBV3-1 (or the pseudogene TRBV3-2) to TRBJ1-2; 7 bases are a match to TRBD1. The germline V gene has CDR1 LGHDT and CDR2 YNNKEL (reference sequence). The CDR3 sequence is 15 residues long. The V and J ends lost 1 base and 4 bases, in that order; junction bases with no gene match: 6. The CDR3, as DNA: TGTGCCAGCAGCCAAGGGCAGGGGGAGGCCTATGGCTACACCTTC. As protein: CASSQGQGEAYGYTF.

Only one count was recorded for this clone. The J gene is TRBJ1-4, the V gene TRBV27, with D perhaps matching TRBD1 (6 bases). V was pared by 4 bases and J by 10 bases, with 16 bases between. CDR1 MNHEY and CDR2 SMNVEV come from the germline V gene (reference sequence). This CDR3 is built from 14 residues. The chain's CDR3 is CASSYRQGQGKLFF. In DNA form, the CDR3 reads TGTGCCAGCAGTTACCGCCAGGGGCAAGGAAAACTGTTTTTT. Based on the CDR3 plus reference TRBV27 and TRBJ1-4, the full variable domain is EAQVTQNPRYLITVTGKKLTVTCSQNMNHEYMSWYRQDPGLGLRQIYYSMNVEVTDKGDVPEGYKVSRKEKRNFPLILESPSPNQTSLYFCASSYRQGQGKLFFGSGTQLSVL.

This clone was counted once. The chain uses TRBV19 and TRBJ2-3, with TRBD1 identical over 9 bases. The CDR3 is 16 residues long. Germline CDR1 LNHDA, CDR2 SQIVND (reference sequence). The J segment lost 3 bases and the V segment lost 3 bases, leaving 7 bases of the junction unmatched. Here the CDR3 DNA reads TGTGCCAGTAGTATGGTCGGGACAGGGAGTACAGATACGCAGTATTTT. Translated, it gives CASSMVGTGSTDTQYF.

This clone showed up just once. The V gene is TRBV2, the J gene TRBJ1-2; unclear D gene. Germline loops: CDR1 SNHLY, CDR2 FYNNEI. Trimming pared 5 bases from V and 3 bases from J, leaving 10 bases between. There are 13 residues in the CDR3. The CDR3 region is CASSREDYYGYTF. CDR3 in DNA: TGTGCCAGCAGTCGGGAGGACTACTATGGCTACACCTTC.

V and J are TRBV5-6 and TRBJ2-5; D is perhaps TRBD2 (5 bases). Per germline, CDR1 SGHDT and CDR2 YYEEEE. Trimming removed 1 base at V and 0 bases at J, with 10 bases between. This CDR3 is built from 15 residues. The CDR3 protein is CASSLQRTYQETQYF. The DNA for the CDR3 is TGTGCCAGCAGCTTGCAGCGGACGTACCAAGAGACCCAGTACTTC.

The chain employs TRBV28 and TRBJ1-2; 7 nucleotides match TRBD1. The CDR3 spans 15 residues. V shed 6 bases and J 4 bases; nucleotides not matched to a gene: 11. CDR1 is MDHEN and CDR2 is SYDVKM in the germline V gene. The CDR3 is CASRRQGQQGYGYTF. The CDR3 region has the DNA TGTGCCAGCAGGAGACAGGGTCAACAGGGCTATGGCTACACCTTC.

The rearrangement uses TRBV5-1 and TRBJ1-1; 9 nucleotides match TRBD1. The CDR3 length is 14 residues. The junction had 9 bases not matched to a gene; V was cut back by 4 bases and J by 8 bases. Germline-derived CDR1 and CDR2 are SGHRS and YFSETQ. The CDR3 bases are TGCGCCAGCAGCCCCGGGACAGGGAACCTGGAAGCTTTCTTT. Protein sequence: CASSPGTGNLEAFF.

This chain links TRBV4-3 with TRBJ1-1; no definite D call. The CDR3 has 13 residues. Trimming shortened V by 4 bases and J by 5 bases, and 11 bases separated the two germline ends. Per germline, CDR1 LGHNA and CDR2 YSLEER. The CDR3 reads CASSPLEGTEAFF. The CDR3 DNA reads as TGCGCCAGCAGCCCCCTTGAGGGTACTGAAGCTTTCTTT.